These T cell receptor beta chains were read from a single sample in a study of T cell responses to AZD1222 COVID-19 vaccine. The data were produced by immunoSEQ multiplex PCR, yet TCRdb's version contains in-frame clones alone and is incomplete. Seen here are about 93,000 clones, around 86% observed once, and the top ten hold just under 6.5%. Source: peripheral blood, taken on day 0 of AZD1222 vaccination. These receptors all come from an adult in good health. CDR3s leave out the opening cysteine and the closing phenylalanine or tryptophan. Fields, in order: clone size, V gene, CDR3 protein. Some rows have no size entry. The others give once, few or many, or a class for an expanded clone.

>NA|TRBV27
ASSQSGPTTSNGGYT
>NA|TRBV28
ASSFHPESSYNEQF
>NA|TRBV6-1
ASSEGEGVFFQPQH
>NA|TRBV12-3/TRBV12-4
ASSLSGEGEQF
>NA|TRBV4-1
ASSRSQGADTQY
>few|TRBV7-2
ASRVSPRGELF
>NA|TRBV7-3
ASSYQAGAQETQY
>NA|TRBV2
ASSDWGPDNEQF
>NA|TRBV3-1/TRBV3-2
ASSQSTGGQSRYEQY
>NA|TRBV5-1
ASSLEVGGLSAF
>NA|TRBV21-1
ASSKGQYSPLH
>NA|TRBV5-4
ASSLEAGGHTDTQY
>NA|TRBV7-8
ASSFKQSDGYT
>NA|TRBV3-1/TRBV3-2
ASSPWGPLDQPQH
>NA|TRBV7-6
ASSKATDQPQH
>NA|TRBV2
ASSWTSGGDEQF
>NA|TRBV7-2
ASSLVRTHNEKLF
>NA|TRBV7-9
ASSLGVGTGFQNEQF
>NA|TRBV7-6
ASSLVQGDNEQF
>NA|TRBV2
ASSGENQPQH
>few|TRBV9
ASSVTSGNTGELF
>NA|TRBV6-2/TRBV6-3
ASSPPGINYGYT
>few|TRBV6-4
ASSDNSGANVLT
>NA|TRBV3-1/TRBV3-2
ASSIEPTGGRSTEAF
>NA|TRBV19
ASSIRGQGAHNEQF
>few|TRBV27
ASSTQGQGRAF
>NA|TRBV29-1
SVDGDGETQY
>NA|TRBV9
ASSVAGSTDTQY
>NA|TRBV6-1
ASTRQGADGYT
>NA|TRBV3-1/TRBV3-2
ASSQDAYSPLH
>NA|TRBV19
ASSPQDRTTYEQY
>few|TRBV3-1/TRBV3-2
ASMVSGTSYNEQF
>NA|TRBV5-1
ASSEDGQGNTEAF
>NA|TRBV12-3/TRBV12-4
ASSLQLNQPQH
>NA|TRBV7-2
ASSLLLISGNTIY
>once|TRBV9
ASSVDPGTGLNTEAF
>NA|TRBV27
ASQARRGYQETQY
>NA|TRBV9
ASGSGLYNEQF
>NA|TRBV5-1
ASSLGTGSYTDTQY
>once|TRBV5-6
ASSAGTGGKAFLNEQY
>NA|TRBV30
AWSTTGVLGQPQH
>NA|TRBV30
AWSVAAGRQF
>NA|TRBV24-1
ATSDPTDPKETQY
>NA|TRBV2
ASSKGRTAYNEQF
>NA|TRBV5-4
ASSFTSGSTDTQY
>NA|TRBV7-9
ASSLGQGSQPQH